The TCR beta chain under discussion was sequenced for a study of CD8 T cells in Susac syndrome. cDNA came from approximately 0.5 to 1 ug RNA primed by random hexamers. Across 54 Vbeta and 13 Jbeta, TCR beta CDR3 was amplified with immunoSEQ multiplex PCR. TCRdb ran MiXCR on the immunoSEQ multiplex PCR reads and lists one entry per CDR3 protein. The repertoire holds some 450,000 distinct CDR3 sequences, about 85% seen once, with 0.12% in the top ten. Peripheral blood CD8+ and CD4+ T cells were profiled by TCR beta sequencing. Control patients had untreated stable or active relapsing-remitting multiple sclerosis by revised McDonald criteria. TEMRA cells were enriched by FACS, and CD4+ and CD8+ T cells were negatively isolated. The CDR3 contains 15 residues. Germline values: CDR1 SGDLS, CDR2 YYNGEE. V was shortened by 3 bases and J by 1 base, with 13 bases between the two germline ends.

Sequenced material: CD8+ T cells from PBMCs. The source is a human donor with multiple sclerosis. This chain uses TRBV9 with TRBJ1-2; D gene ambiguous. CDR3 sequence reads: CASSAHGEVNYGYTF. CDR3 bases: TGTGCCAGCAGCGCCCATGGGGAAGTTAACTATGGCTACACCTTC.